This note documents a single T cell receptor (beta chain) sequence. Its cognate antigen has yet to be identified. There are no base qualities to consult, and no much larger clone falls within one base. Moderately to severely active disease, a Clinical Activity Score of at least 3, a NOSPECS grade of at least 4, and a duration under 3 months were present in ophthalmopathy patients. The study excluded patients with uncontrolled infections, other autoimmune diseases, pregnancy or lactation. Diagnoses relied on clinical symptoms, serum thyroxine and TRAb, thyroid ultrasound and orbital computed tomography. PBMCs were isolated from more than 8 ml of fresh peripheral blood by Ficoll-Paque density gradient centrifugation. Total RNA was extracted with Trizol reagent, and quality was checked on an Agilent 2100 Bioanalyzer. This entry comes from a study of T cells in Graves' hyperthyroidism and ophthalmopathy (dated by TCRdb to between 2019 and 2020). Broadly, across the study: Peripheral blood was sampled at the time of initial diagnosis, prior to any treatment. To identify TCR V-J signatures that set the groups apart, the researchers used a discovery cohort of about a hundred patients, made up of under 50 with Graves' ophthalmopathy and 57 with stable Graves' hyperthyroidism. In about 6 Graves' hyperthyroidism patients, the study also compared T-cell repertoires from thyroid tissue with T-cell repertoires from blood. For training and testing, the 95 to 100 patients in the discovery cohort were randomly divided in a 7:3 ratio. Whether ophthalmopathy could be predicted prospectively was tested in an independent validation cohort made up of under 20 hyperthyroidism patients plus 17 patients who later progressed to ophthalmopathy. According to the paper, TCR Vbeta CDR3 sequencing was carried out on roughly 130 peripheral blood samples, which came from some 41 ophthalmopathy, about 75 hyperthyroidism and roughly 17 progressor patients. Once sampling was done, hyperthyroidism patients were given methimazole at a starting dose of 30 mg daily, whereas ophthalmopathy patients were given high-dose intravenous methylprednisolone. The paper as a whole reports these results and caveats: In validation, the model predicted progression to ophthalmopathy with around 71% sensitivity and about 72% specificity, a median of roughly seven months before onset. Sample size was not statistically predetermined, and blinding of investigators to group allocation was not performed. Most expanded thyroid clonotypes (frequency above 0.001) were also detected in blood, a finding suggesting that blood repertoires may reflect thyroid immune responses. A 13 V-J signature model separated ophthalmopathy from stable hyperthyroidism, with about 90% sensitivity and 81% to 83% specificity in cross-validation and 80%/75% in testing.

V and J lose 5 bases and 4 bases, and a span of 19 bases separates them. The CDR3 sequence holds 16 residues, the cysteine and phenylalanine included. The sequence is cut down to CDR3 DNA, 48 bases in frame from base 1. CDR1 MDHEN and CDR2 SYDVKM are derived from the germline V gene. Amplification of TCR beta CDR3 regions was carried out from RNA transcripts. The first round of RT-PCR for the TCR CDR3 was performed with the HTBI primer set and the Qiagen OneStep RT-PCR kit. Libraries were constructed in a second round of multiplex PCR, after which size selection and purification were performed. Libraries were sequenced paired-end with 100 bp reads on an Illumina HiSeq2000. Per the authors' processing: Raw data were processed with SOAPnuke, discarding reads with adapters, uncalled bases, mean Phred below 15, or no exact constant-primer or identifier match. COPE v1.2.5 was used to merge the high-quality paired reads, and each unique nucleotide sequence was defined as a clonotype. MiTCR v1.1 was used to align clonotypes to the IMGT TRBV, TRBD and TRBJ reference segments. The analysis was restricted to V-J combinations with a frequency above 0.0001, which together covered 99.2% of the repertoires. A TCS score was defined as the ratio of F50 (clonal expansion) to E x V (chaos), with BLOSUM62-based TCRdist applied between CDR3 peptides within each V-J. Welch's t-statistics and random forest reduced roughly 530 V-J features to 10 to 15, which were used in a naive Bayes classifier (R e1071). The public reads were run again by TCRdb, first through fastp at Q25 and then through MiXCR, and only productive beta chains were kept. Rows merge per CDR3 protein into single entries with the most common DNA and genes. The V and J calls were determined by TCRdb, not by the authors. This sample holds 600,000 or so distinct CDR3 sequences; over 12% were observed only once. The ten top clones hold roughly 7% of the sample.

The receptor was derived from a woman between 18 and 29 years old with Graves' ophthalmopathy. The sequenced sample was blood. The rearranged segments are TRBV28 and TRBJ2-3, with a tentative D gene TRBD1 over 6 matching bases. The DNA reads as follows: TGTGCCAGCAGTGATTCACAGGGAACGGGTGCAGATACGCAGTATTTT. Translated, it reads CASSDSQGTGADTQYF.